This entry describes one TCR beta chain. Its target is unknown. This sample was taken from a study of cytomegalovirus exposure and HLA in healthy donors. Study-level information: Among 350 to 500 genotyped donors, around 80% fell in the Caucasian-associated ancestry cluster.

Primers: 60 Vbeta forward and 13 Jbeta reverse. TCRdb's copy holds only in-frame clones and misses some; the assay was immunoSEQ multiplex PCR. The specimen's table records some 76,000 clones. Study-wide points: In vitro checks showed that a few CMV-associated chains really do target CMV antigens. In presence/absence analyses, roughly uniform sequencing depth across donors was assumed.

This CDR3 is 13 amino acids long. Germline CDR1 reads SNHLY; CDR2 reads FYNNEI. J lost 5 bases, V lost 6 bases, and 3 bases had no gene match. The V call is TRBV2, the J call TRBJ2-5; 10 nucleotides match TRBD2. The clonotype comes from a boy younger than 18 in good health and CMV-seronegative. The sequencing sample was made of PBMCs. The DNA of the CDR3 is TGTGCCAGCAGCCCGACTAGCGGGGAGACCCAGTACTTC. Amino acid sequence: CASSPTSGETQYF.